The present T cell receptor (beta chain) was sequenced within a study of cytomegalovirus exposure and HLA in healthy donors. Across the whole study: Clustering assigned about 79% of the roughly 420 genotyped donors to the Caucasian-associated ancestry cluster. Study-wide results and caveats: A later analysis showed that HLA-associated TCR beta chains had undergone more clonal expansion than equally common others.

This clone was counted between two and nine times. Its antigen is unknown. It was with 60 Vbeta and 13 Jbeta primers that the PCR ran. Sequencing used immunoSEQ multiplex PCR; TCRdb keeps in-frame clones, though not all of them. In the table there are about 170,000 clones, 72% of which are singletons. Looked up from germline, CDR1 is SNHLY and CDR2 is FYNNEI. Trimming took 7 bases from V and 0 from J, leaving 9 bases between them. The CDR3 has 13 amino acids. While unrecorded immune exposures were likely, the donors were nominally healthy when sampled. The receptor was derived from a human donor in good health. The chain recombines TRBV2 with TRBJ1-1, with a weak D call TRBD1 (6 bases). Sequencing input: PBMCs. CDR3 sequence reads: CASMRTVNTEAFF. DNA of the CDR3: TGTGCCAGCATGAGGACAGTGAACACTGAAGCTTTCTTT. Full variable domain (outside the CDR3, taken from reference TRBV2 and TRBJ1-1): EPEVTQTPSHQVTQMGQEVILRCVPISNHLYFYWYRQILGQKVEFLVSFYNNEISEKSEIFDDQFSVERPDGSNFTLKIRSTKLEDSAMYFCASMRTVNTEAFFGQGTRLTVV.